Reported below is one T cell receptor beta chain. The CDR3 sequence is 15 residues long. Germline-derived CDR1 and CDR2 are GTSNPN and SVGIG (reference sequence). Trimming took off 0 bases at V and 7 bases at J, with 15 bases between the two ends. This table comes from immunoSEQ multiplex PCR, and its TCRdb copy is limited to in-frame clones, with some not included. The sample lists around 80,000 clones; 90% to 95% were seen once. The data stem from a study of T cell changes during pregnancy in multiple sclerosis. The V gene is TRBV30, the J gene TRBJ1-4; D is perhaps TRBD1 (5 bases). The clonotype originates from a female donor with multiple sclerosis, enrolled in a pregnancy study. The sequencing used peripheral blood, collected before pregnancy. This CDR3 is CAWSVGGRVREKLFF. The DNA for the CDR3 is TGTGCCTGGAGTGTAGGCGGCAGGGTACGTGAAAAACTGTTTTTT.